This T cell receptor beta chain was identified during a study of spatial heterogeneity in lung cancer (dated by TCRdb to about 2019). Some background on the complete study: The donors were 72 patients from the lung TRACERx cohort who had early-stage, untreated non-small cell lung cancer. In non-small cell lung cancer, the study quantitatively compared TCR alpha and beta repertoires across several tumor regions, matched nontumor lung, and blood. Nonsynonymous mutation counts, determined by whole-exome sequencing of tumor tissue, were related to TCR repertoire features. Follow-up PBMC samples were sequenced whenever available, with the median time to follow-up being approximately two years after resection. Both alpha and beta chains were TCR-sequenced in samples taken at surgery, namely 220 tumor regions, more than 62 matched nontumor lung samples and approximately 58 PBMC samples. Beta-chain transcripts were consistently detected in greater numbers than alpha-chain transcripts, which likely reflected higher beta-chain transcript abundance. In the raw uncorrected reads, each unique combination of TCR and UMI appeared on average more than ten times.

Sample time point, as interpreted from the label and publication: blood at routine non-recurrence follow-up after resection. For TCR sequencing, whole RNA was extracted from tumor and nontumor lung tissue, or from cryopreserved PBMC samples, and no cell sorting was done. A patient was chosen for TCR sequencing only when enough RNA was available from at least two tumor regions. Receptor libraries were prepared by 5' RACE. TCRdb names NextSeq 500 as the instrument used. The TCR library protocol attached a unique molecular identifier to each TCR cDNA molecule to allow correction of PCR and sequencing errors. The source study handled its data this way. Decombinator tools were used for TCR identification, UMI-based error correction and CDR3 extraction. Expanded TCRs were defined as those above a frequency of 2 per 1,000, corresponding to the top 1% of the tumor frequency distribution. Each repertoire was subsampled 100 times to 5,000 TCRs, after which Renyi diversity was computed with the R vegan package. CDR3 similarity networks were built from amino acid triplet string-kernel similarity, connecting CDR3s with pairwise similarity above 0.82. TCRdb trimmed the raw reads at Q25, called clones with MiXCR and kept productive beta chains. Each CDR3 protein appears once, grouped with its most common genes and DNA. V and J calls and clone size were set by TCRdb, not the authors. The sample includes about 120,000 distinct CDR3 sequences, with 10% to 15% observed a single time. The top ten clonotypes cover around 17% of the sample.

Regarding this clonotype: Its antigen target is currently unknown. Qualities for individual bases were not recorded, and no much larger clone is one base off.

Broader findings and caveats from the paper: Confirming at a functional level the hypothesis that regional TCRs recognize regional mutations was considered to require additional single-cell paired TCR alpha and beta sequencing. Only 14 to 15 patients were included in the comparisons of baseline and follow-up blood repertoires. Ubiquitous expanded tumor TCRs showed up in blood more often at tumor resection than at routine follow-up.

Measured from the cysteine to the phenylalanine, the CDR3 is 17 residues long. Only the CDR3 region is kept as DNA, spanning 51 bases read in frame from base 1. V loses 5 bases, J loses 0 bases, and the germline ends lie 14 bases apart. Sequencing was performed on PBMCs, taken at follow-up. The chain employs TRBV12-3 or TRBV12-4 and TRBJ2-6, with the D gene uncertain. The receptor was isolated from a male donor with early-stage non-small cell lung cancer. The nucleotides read TGTGCCAGCAGTCGCGGAGCCGTGGACTCTGGGGCCAACGTCCTGACTTTC. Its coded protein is CASSRGAVDSGANVLTF.